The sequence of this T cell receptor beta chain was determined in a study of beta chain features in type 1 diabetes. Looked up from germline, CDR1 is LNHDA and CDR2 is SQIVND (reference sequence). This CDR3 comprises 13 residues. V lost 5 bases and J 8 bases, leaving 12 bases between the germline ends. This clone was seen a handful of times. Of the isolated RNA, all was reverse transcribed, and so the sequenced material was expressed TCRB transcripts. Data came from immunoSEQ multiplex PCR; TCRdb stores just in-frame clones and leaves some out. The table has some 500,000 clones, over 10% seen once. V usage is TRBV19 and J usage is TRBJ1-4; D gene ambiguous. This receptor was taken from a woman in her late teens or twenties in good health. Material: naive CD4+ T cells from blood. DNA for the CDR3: TGTGCCAGTAGTCGAAGCATTGAAGAAAAACTGTTTTTT. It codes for CASSRSIEEKLFF.